This T cell receptor (beta chain) was observed in a study of T-cell memory formation after mild COVID-19. Study summary: Among the donors, TCR clusters were largely specific to each donor.

TCRdb independently ran MiXCR on the 5' RACE reads; one entry per CDR3 protein. The table lists roughly 450,000 distinct CDR3 sequences, 18% of them singletons. This clonotype showed up just a few times. Sequencing input: PBMCs or a T cell subset sorted from them (not recorded which). The origin of this receptor is an adult woman who had mild COVID-19 (a few samples of this study predate the infection). Cell type and time point are not known.

The CDR3 here is CASSGTVSTDTQYF. The CDR3 coding sequence is TGTGCCAGCAGCGGGACAGTTAGCACAGATACGCAGTATTTT. The chain couples TRBV7-9 to TRBJ2-3; 7 bases match TRBD1. Germline CDR1 reads SEHNR; CDR2 reads FQNEAQ (reference sequence). The CDR3 covers 14 residues. V shed 5 bases and J 0 bases; nucleotides not matched to a gene: 2.